Each of the 14 T cell receptor beta chains below was sequenced from the same sample in a study of T cell responses to AZD1222 COVID-19 vaccine. Sequencing was performed with immunoSEQ multiplex PCR; in TCRdb, only in-frame clones are kept and a portion is missing. The sample holds 95,000 to 150,000 clones; about 93% are singletons and the top ten take approximately 5%. The starting material was peripheral blood, obtained 28 days after the second AZD1222 dose. Receptor source: an adult who received the AZD1222 COVID-19 vaccine.

As DNA, the CDR3 is TGTGCCAGTAGTATCCTGAGGGGCTTAGGCTACGAGCAGTACTTC. Its protein product is CASSILRGLGYEQYF. The J gene is TRBJ2-7, the V gene TRBV19, with D perhaps given as TRBD1 or TRBD2 (5 bases each). Germline V gene data show CDR1 as LNHDA and CDR2 as SQIVND (reference sequence). The CDR3 is made up of 15 amino acids. V gave up 3 bases and J gave up 3 bases, with 15 bases separating them.

The chain has TRBV13 and TRBJ1-2; D might be TRBD1 (6 bases). V was trimmed by 3 bases and J by 3 bases, leaving 14 bases between them. In germline, CDR1 is PRHDT, CDR2 FYEKMQ (reference sequence). CDR3 length: 15 residues. Here the CDR3 reads CASSFRQDRDYGYTF. DNA for the CDR3: TGTGCCAGCAGCTTTAGACAGGACAGAGACTATGGCTACACCTTC.

The chain employs TRBV4-3 and TRBJ1-2; unclear D gene. V shed 0 bases and J shed 8 bases, with 13 bases lying between them. Germline-derived CDR1 and CDR2 are LGHNA and YSLEER. The CDR3 contains 14 residues. The CDR3 loop reads CASSQDRQHAGYTF. CDR3 coding DNA: TGCGCCAGCAGCCAAGATCGGCAACATGCGGGCTACACCTTC.

This clone has more than one count but fewer than ten. The rearrangement joins TRBV6-2 or TRBV6-3 to TRBJ2-5; TRBD2 agrees at 9 bases. J lost 2 bases, V lost 5 bases, and 3 bases had no gene match. Germline CDR1 is MNHEY and CDR2 is SVGEGT. The CDR3 totals 14 residues. CDR3 protein: CASSNLAGQETQYF. DNA of the CDR3: TGTGCCAGCAGTAACCTAGCGGGGCAAGAGACCCAGTACTTC.

V gene TRBV25-1 combines with J gene TRBJ1-2, with 8 bases aligning to TRBD1. Per the germline V gene, CDR1 is MGHDK and CDR2 is SYGVNS. With V trimmed by 6 bases and J by 0 bases, 9 bases remained unmatched. This CDR3 spans 16 amino acids. The CDR3 DNA is TGTGCCAGCAGCCACCTCTCGGGACAGGCTAACTATGGCTACACCTTC. It codes for CASSHLSGQANYGYTF.

The J gene is TRBJ2-1, the V gene TRBV12-3 or TRBV12-4; D is possibly TRBD2 (5 bases). Trimming removed 6 bases at V and 4 bases at J, with 10 bases between. The CDR3 is 13 amino acids. CDR3 DNA: TGTGCCAGCAGAATCGGACTTTACAATGAGCAGTTCTTC. This translates into CASRIGLYNEQFF.

The gene calls are TRBV13 and TRBJ2-3; D may be TRBD2 (5 bases). V gave up 3 bases and J gave up 0 bases, with 10 bases separating them. Germline V gives CDR1 PRHDT, CDR2 FYEKMQ (reference sequence). The CDR3 sequence is 15 residues long. CDR3 region: CASSFGWTSTDTQYF. In DNA form, the CDR3 reads TGTGCCAGCAGCTTCGGATGGACTAGCACAGATACGCAGTATTTT.

The genes are TRBV5-6 and TRBJ1-1; D remains ambiguous. The germline V gene encodes CDR1 SGHDT and CDR2 YYEEEE. The CDR3 totals 13 residues. Trimming pared 2 bases from V and 0 bases from J, leaving 5 bases between. This CDR3 reads CASSFAMNTEAFF. CDR3 DNA: TGTGCCAGCAGCTTTGCTATGAACACTGAAGCTTTCTTT.

This clone was picked up one time. This chain links TRBV7-9 with TRBJ1-1, with D unclear. The V end lost 3 bases, the J end lost 5 bases, and 13 bases lay between the germline ends. The CDR3 is 14 residues long. Germline assignment: CDR1 SEHNR and CDR2 FQNEAQ (reference sequence). CDR3 sequence reads: CASSFPAGWTEAFF. The CDR3, as DNA: TGTGCCAGCAGCTTCCCGGCAGGTTGGACTGAAGCTTTCTTT.

The V and J genes are TRBV7-8 and TRBJ1-2; TRBD1 is a possible D gene (5 bases). This CDR3 comprises 14 residues. Germline V gene sequence: CDR1 SGHVS, CDR2 FQNEAQ. V lost 1 base and J 2 bases, leaving 8 bases between the germline ends. The chain's CDR3 is CASSLGDRNYGYTF. The CDR3 region has the DNA TGTGCCAGCAGCTTAGGTGACAGAAACTATGGCTACACCTTC.

The chain joins TRBV19 to TRBJ1-4; TRBD1 is a possible D gene (6 bases). The CDR3 is 12 amino acids. Trimming pared 7 bases from V and 15 bases from J, leaving 18 bases between. CDR1 LNHDA and CDR2 SQIVND come from the germline V gene (reference sequence). The CDR3 loop is CASTSWGQDMFF. The CDR3, as DNA: TGTGCCAGTACCTCGTGGGGGCAGGATATGTTTTTT.

This sequence joins TRBV7-2 and TRBJ1-1; TRBD1 is a possible D gene (5 bases). Trimming stripped 1 base from V and 3 bases from J, with 9 bases between. CDR3 length: 14 amino acids. Germline values: CDR1 SGHTA, CDR2 FQGNSA. The CDR3 here is CASSLVRGDTEAFF. The CDR3 DNA reads TGTGCCAGCAGCTTAGTTCGGGGGGACACTGAAGCTTTCTTT. The whole variable domain, remainder taken from reference TRBV7-2 and TRBJ1-1, is GAGVSQSPSNKVTEKGKDVELRCDPISGHTALYWYRQSLGQGLEFLIYFQGNSAPDKSGLPSDRFSAERTGGSVSTLTIQRTQQEDSAVYLCASSLVRGDTEAFFGQGTRLTVV.

This chain uses TRBV19 with TRBJ2-7; 10 bases are shared with TRBD1. V lost 6 bases to trimming and J lost 7 bases; unmatched junction nucleotides: 12. The CDR3 has 15 amino acids. Germline assignment: CDR1 LNHDA and CDR2 SQIVND (reference sequence). For the CDR3, the DNA is TGTGCCAGTAGCACACCGGGACAGGGGAGGGATGAGCAGTACTTC. Its translation is CASSTPGQGRDEQYF. Using reference TRBV19 and TRBJ2-7 for the parts outside the CDR3, the full variable domain is DGGITQSPKYLFRKEGQNVTLSCEQNLNHDAMYWYRQDPGQGLRLIYYSQIVNDFQKGDIAEGYSVSREKKESFPLTVTSAQKNPTAFYLCASSTPGQGRDEQYFGPGTRLTVT.

The rearrangement uses TRBV6-5 and TRBJ2-3, with 7 bases matching TRBD2. The CDR3 covers 14 residues. CDR1 MNHEY and CDR2 SVGAGI come from the germline V gene. V trimming: 2 bases; J trimming: 3 bases; junction bases outside the gene matches: 2. The CDR3 nucleotides are TGTGCCAGCAGTTACATGCGGGGGACAGATACGCAGTATTTT. Its translation is CASSYMRGTDTQYF.